The clone carrying this T cell receptor (beta chain) has just one count. As yet, its antigen is unknown. This sample stems from a study of T cell responses to AZD1222 COVID-19 vaccine. The study's findings and limits: Along spike, vaccine-associated CD4 TCRs were found throughout, with dominance at 160-218 and 743-854. The sample set comprised mostly white British donors with more females, and clonal diversity was possibly underestimated.

The CDR3 contains 15 residues. Germline loops: CDR1 MDHEN, CDR2 SYDVKM. The V end lost 2 bases, the J end lost 0 bases, and 7 bases lay between the germline ends. Repertoires were generated with immunoSEQ multiplex PCR, while TCRdb's copy carries only in-frame clones and drops some. The table shows 150,000 to 180,000 clones, with around 85% occurring only once. V is TRBV28 and J is TRBJ1-4; possibly TRBD1 for D (5 bases). This TCR came from an adult in good health. The input for sequencing was peripheral blood, taken on day 0 of MenACWY control vaccination. DNA for the CDR3: TGTGCCAGCAGTTTAAGGGGTGCAACTAATGAAAAACTGTTTTTT. Translated: CASSLRGATNEKLFF.